A selection of T cell receptor beta chains follows, all from one sample in a study of CD8 T cells in ankylosing spondylitis. A single record per CDR3 protein comes from TCRdb applying MiXCR to the 5' RACE reads. The data contain about 160,000 distinct CDR3 sequences, 9.5% to 10% of them singletons. The specimen was blood, either unsorted or a sorted T cell fraction (not recorded which). These receptors were taken from a female donor with ankylosing spondylitis or in good health (not recorded which). Both conserved end residues are part of each CDR3. The D gene is left open where the match is weak. Clone size is not always given. Where it is, it says once, few, many or a class for expanded clones.

D gene,clone size,J gene,V gene,CDR3 protein,CDR3 DNA
-,-,TRBJ2-7,TRBV11-2,CASSRIPSSYEQYF,TGTGCCAGCAGCCGTATCCCGTCCTCCTACGAGCAGTACTTC
TRBD2,many,TRBJ2-7,TRBV12-3/TRBV12-4,CASSMAGGVYEQYF,TGTGCCAGCAGTATGGCGGGGGGCGTCTACGAGCAGTACTTC
-,-,TRBJ2-7,TRBV28,CASSFRLQSKQYF,TGTGCCAGCAGTTTTCGACTTCAATCTAAGCAGTACTTC
TRBD2,few,TRBJ2-1,TRBV9,CASSGLTSGTYNEQFF,TGTGCCAGCAGCGGGTTGACTAGCGGGACCTACAATGAGCAGTTCTTC
-,few,TRBJ1-2,TRBV7-9,CASSHDGGYGYTF,TGTGCCAGCAGCCATGACGGCGGGTATGGCTACACCTTC
-,few,TRBJ2-7,TRBV14,CASSQGVGDVYEQYF,TGTGCCAGCAGCCAAGGAGTCGGGGATGTCTACGAGCAGTACTTC
-,many,TRBJ2-7,TRBV10-3,CAVSSGTTPYEQYF,TGTGCCGTGAGCTCGGGTACGACCCCCTACGAGCAGTACTTC
TRBD2,few,TRBJ2-3,TRBV5-6,CASSWTSQDTQYF,TGTGCCAGCAGCTGGACTAGCCAAGATACGCAGTATTTT
TRBD1,few,TRBJ1-1,TRBV20-1,CSASRGVGDTEAF,TGCAGTGCTAGCAGGGGGGTGGGTGACACTGAAGCTTTT
-,-,TRBJ1-2,TRBV4-3,CASSQERLDSEVGYTF,TGCGCCAGCAGCCAGGAACGCTTGGACAGTGAGGTGGGCTACACCTTC
-,few,TRBJ2-1,TRBV19,CASSIDLAFPYNEQFF,TGTGCCAGTAGTATAGATTTGGCGTTTCCCTACAATGAGCAGTTCTTC
TRBD2,few,TRBJ2-4,TRBV13,CASSPSSGLSKNIQYF,TGTGCCAGCAGCCCCTCTAGCGGCCTTTCCAAAAACATTCAGTACTTC
-,many,TRBJ1-1,TRBV7-9,CASSRTELNTEAFF,TGTGCCAGCAGCCGGACAGAACTGAACACTGAAGCTTTCTTT
TRBD2,many,TRBJ2-1,TRBV29-1,CSVHMRGLAGSVEQFF,TGCAGCGTCCACATGCGGGGACTAGCGGGATCGGTTGAGCAGTTCTTC
-,many,TRBJ2-5,TRBV10-1,CASSESYGREQETQYF,TGCGCCAGCAGTGAGTCGTACGGTCGGGAACAAGAGACCCAGTACTTC
TRBD1,few,TRBJ2-7,TRBV29-1,CSVADRGLYEQYF,TGCAGCGTTGCGGACAGGGGGTTGTACGAGCAGTACTTC
-,-,TRBJ2-7,TRBV20-1,CSATRQGGHRYEQYF,TGCAGTGCTACCAGGCAAGGGGGACACCGCTACGAGCAGTACTTC
-,many,TRBJ2-1,TRBV18,CASSPVSSYNEQFF,TGTGCCAGCTCACCAGTTAGCTCCTACAATGAGCAGTTCTTC
TRBD2,few,TRBJ2-1,TRBV9,CASSMRSGATYNEQFF,TGTGCCAGCAGCATGCGGAGCGGGGCCACCTACAATGAGCAGTTCTTC
TRBD1,-,TRBJ2-7,TRBV7-2,CASSLVTGNEQYF,TGTGCCAGCAGCTTAGTGACAGGGAACGAGCAGTACTTC
-,-,TRBJ2-1,TRBV27,CASSYGGGLNEQFF,TGTGCCAGCAGTTATGGGGGAGGATTAAATGAGCAGTTCTTC
-,-,TRBJ1-4,TRBV2,CASSDPNLREKLFF,TGTGCCAGCAGTGATCCTAATCTGAGGGAAAAACTGTTTTTT
-,few,TRBJ1-1,TRBV7-9,CASNLLEGDTEAFF,TGTGCCAGCAACCTCTTGGAGGGGGACACTGAAGCTTTCTTT
TRBD2,many,TRBJ2-7,TRBV27,CASSLSGSGDEQYF,TGTGCCAGCAGCTTGAGCGGGAGTGGCGACGAGCAGTACTTC
TRBD2,many,TRBJ2-7,TRBV29-1,CSVGGRTSFYEQYF,TGCAGCGTTGGGGGGCGGACTAGCTTCTACGAGCAGTACTTC
TRBD2,many,TRBJ2-5,TRBV27,CASSARLAAQETQYF,TGTGCCAGCAGTGCCAGACTAGCCGCCCAAGAGACCCAGTACTTC
-,-,TRBJ2-7,TRBV4-2,CASSHGRPPYEQYF,TGTGCCAGCAGCCACGGACGGCCCCCCTACGAGCAGTACTTC
-,-,TRBJ2-2,TRBV6-5,CASSYVGELFF,TGTGCCAGCAGTTACGTCGGGGAGCTGTTTTTT
-,many,TRBJ2-2,TRBV6-2/TRBV6-3,CASSYPGELFF,TGTGCCAGCAGTTACCCCGGGGAGCTGTTTTTT
TRBD2,few,TRBJ2-1,TRBV9,CASSGGGREIGEQFF,TGTGCCAGCAGTGGTGGAGGGCGGGAGATAGGTGAGCAGTTCTTC
-,-,TRBJ2-5,TRBV7-9,CASSHQTSLETQYF,TGTGCCAGCAGCCACCAGACTAGTCTGGAGACCCAGTACTTC
-,many,TRBJ2-2,TRBV2,CASSEPPNTGELFF,TGTGCCAGCAGTGAACCTCCGAACACCGGGGAGCTGTTTTTT
-,few,TRBJ2-3,TRBV12-3/TRBV12-4,CASSLGSRDTQYF,TGTGCCAGCAGTTTGGGGTCGCGCGATACGCAGTATTTT
-,few,TRBJ1-2,TRBV4-1,CASSHIQGSYTF,TGCGCCAGCAGCCACATACAGGGTAGCTACACCTTC
-,few,TRBJ2-7,TRBV3-1,CASSPWSGHSYEQYF,TGTGCCAGCAGCCCTTGGAGCGGGCACTCATACGAGCAGTACTTC
TRBD2,few,TRBJ2-5,TRBV2,CASSESGAGGQETQYF,TGTGCCAGCAGTGAAAGCGGAGCGGGAGGACAAGAGACCCAGTACTTC
-,many,TRBJ1-3,TRBV29-1,CSVTGSFSGNTIYF,TGCAGCGTCACTGGGTCGTTCTCTGGAAACACCATATATTTT
TRBD1,many,TRBJ2-7,TRBV5-6,CASSQGQGVVYEQYF,TGTGCCAGCAGCCAGGGACAGGGGGTCGTCTACGAGCAGTACTTC
TRBD1,few,TRBJ1-5,TRBV27,CASSSGPDRVINQPQHF,TGTGCCAGCAGTTCGGGCCCCGACAGGGTAATCAATCAGCCCCAGCATTTT
-,few,TRBJ1-4,TRBV20-1,CSARRGYGANEKLFF,TGCAGTGCTAGAAGAGGGTACGGGGCTAATGAAAAACTGTTTTTT
TRBD2,few,TRBJ2-1,TRBV5-8,CASSWIAGDYNEQFF,TGTGCCAGCAGCTGGATAGCGGGAGATTACAATGAGCAGTTCTTC
-,-,TRBJ2-5,TRBV5-1,CASSYRTDQETQYF,TGCGCCAGCAGCTATCGGACAGACCAAGAGACCCAGTACTTC
-,many,TRBJ1-1,TRBV14,CASSLGWGDEEAFF,TGTGCCAGCAGCCTAGGTTGGGGGGACGAAGAAGCTTTCTTT
TRBD1,many,TRBJ2-3,TRBV7-8,CASSPEGTGKTDTQYF,TGTGCCAGCAGCCCCGAGGGGACAGGAAAGACAGATACGCAGTATTTT
-,many,TRBJ2-1,TRBV4-3,CASSQDWREQFF,TGCGCCAGCAGCCAAGATTGGCGGGAGCAGTTCTTC